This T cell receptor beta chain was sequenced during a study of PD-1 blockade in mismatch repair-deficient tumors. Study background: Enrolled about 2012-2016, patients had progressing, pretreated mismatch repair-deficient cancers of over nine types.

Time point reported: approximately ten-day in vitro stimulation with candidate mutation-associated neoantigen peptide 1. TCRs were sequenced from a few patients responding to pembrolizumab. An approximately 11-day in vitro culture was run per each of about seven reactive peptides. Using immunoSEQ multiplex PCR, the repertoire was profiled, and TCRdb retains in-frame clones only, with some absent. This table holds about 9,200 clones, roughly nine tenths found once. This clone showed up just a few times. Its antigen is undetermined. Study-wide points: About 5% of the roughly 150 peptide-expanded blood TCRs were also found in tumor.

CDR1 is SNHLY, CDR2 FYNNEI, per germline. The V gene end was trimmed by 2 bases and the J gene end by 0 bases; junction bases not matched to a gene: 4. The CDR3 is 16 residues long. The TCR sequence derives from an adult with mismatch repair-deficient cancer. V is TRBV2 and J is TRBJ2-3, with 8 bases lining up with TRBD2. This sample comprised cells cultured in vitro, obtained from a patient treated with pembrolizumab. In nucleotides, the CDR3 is TGTGCCAGCAGTGAAAGGGCTAGCGGGAGCACAGATACGCAGTATTTT. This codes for CASSERASGSTDTQYF.